This T cell receptor beta chain was captured by sequencing in a study of radiotherapy plus CTLA-4 blockade in lung cancer. Generated by immunoSEQ multiplex PCR, the TCRdb table keeps only in-frame clones and is missing some. The sample yields over 100,000 clones, 70% to 85% seen once. The length of the CDR3 is 15 residues. Trimming stripped 2 bases from V and 6 bases from J, with 16 bases between. Germline V CDR1 and CDR2: SGHTA, FQGTGA. The chain uses TRBV7-3 and TRBJ1-2; the D is unclear. The sequenced sample was peripheral blood, obtained from a patient treated with radiotherapy plus ipilimumab. The TCR comes from a human donor with non-small cell lung cancer that progressed on radiotherapy plus ipilimumab. Some clones in this sample may be carry-over from other donors' samples. The CDR3 loop reads CASSLVGSSRDGYTF. Here the CDR3 DNA reads TGTGCCAGCAGCTTAGTCGGGAGCTCCCGAGATGGCTACACCTTC.